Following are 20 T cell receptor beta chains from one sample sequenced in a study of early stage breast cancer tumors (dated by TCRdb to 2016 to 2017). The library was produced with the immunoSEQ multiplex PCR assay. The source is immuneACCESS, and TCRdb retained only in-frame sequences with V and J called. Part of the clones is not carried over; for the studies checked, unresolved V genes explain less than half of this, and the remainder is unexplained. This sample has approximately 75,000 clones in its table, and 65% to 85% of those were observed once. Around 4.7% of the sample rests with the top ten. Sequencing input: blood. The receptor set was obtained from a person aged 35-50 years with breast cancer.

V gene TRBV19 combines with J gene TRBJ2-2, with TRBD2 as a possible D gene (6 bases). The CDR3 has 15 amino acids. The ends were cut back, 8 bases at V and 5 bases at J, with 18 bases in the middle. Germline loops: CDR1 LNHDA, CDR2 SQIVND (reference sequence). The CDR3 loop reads CASGGKGGDTGELFF. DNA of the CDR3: TGTGCCAGTGGCGGGAAGGGAGGAGATACCGGGGAGCTGTTTTTT.

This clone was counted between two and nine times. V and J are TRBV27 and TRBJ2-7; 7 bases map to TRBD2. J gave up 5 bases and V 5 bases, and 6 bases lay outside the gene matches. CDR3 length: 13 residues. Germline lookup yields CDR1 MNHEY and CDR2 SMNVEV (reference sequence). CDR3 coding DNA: TGTGCCAGCAGTCTCGGCGGGAGAAACGAGCAGTACTTC. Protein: CASSLGGRNEQYF.

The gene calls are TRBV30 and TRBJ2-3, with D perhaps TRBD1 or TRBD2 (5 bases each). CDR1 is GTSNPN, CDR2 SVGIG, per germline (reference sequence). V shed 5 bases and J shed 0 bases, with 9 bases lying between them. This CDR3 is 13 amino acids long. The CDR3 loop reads CAWSGRSTDTQYF. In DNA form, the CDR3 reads TGTGCCTGGTCAGGGAGAAGCACAGATACGCAGTATTTT.

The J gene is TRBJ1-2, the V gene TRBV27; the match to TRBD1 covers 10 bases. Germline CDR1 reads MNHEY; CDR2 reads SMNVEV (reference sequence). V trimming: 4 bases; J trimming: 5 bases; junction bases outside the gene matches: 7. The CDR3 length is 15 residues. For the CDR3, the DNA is TGTGCCAGCAGTTCCAGGACAGGGGGAACATATGGCTACACCTTC. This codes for CASSSRTGGTYGYTF.

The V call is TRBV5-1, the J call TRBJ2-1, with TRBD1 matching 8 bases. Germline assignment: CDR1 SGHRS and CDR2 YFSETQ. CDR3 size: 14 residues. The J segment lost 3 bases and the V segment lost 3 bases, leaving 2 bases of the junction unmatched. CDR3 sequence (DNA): TGCGCCAGCAGCTCCGGACAGGGCTACAATGAGCAGTTCTTC. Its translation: CASSSGQGYNEQFF.

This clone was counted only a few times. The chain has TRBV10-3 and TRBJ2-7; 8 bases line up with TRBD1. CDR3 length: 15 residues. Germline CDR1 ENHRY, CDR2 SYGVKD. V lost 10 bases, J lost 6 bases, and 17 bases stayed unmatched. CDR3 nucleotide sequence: TGTGCCACCGACAGGGGACCGACCGTAGGGGGCGAGCAGTACTTC. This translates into CATDRGPTVGGEQYF.

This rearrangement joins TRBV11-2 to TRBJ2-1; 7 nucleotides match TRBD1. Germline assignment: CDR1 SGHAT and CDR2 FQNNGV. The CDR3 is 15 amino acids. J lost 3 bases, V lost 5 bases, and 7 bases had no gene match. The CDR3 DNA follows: TGTGCCAGCAGCGTCCTGGACAGGAACTACAATGAGCAGTTCTTC. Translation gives CASSVLDRNYNEQFF.

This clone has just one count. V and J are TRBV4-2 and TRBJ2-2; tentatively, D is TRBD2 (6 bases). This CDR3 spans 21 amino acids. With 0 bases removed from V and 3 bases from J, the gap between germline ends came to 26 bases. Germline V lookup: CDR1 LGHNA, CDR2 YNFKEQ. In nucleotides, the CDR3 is TGTGCCAGCAGCCAAGATGGTAGCCGCGGACTAAACTCGATGGACACCGGGGAGCTGTTTTTT. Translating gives CASSQDGSRGLNSMDTGELFF.

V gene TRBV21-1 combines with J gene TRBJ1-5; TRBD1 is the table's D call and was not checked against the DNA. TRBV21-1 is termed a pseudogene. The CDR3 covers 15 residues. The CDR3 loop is CASSKATGLYQPQHF. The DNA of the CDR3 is TGTGCCAGCAGCAAAGCGACAGGGCTGTATCAGCCCCAGCATTTT.

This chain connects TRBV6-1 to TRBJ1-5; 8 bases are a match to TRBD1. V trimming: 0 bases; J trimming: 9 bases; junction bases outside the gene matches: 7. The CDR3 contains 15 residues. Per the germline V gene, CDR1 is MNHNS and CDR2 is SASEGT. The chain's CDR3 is CASSEASGQGRPQHF. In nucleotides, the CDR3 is TGTGCCAGCAGTGAAGCATCAGGACAGGGTCGGCCCCAGCATTTT.

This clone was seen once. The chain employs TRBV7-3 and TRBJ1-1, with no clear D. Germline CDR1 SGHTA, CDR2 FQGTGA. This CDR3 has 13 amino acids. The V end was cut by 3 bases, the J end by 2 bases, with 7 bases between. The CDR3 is CASSFSGNTEAFF. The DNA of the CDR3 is TGTGCCAGCAGCTTCTCGGGTAACACTGAAGCTTTCTTT.

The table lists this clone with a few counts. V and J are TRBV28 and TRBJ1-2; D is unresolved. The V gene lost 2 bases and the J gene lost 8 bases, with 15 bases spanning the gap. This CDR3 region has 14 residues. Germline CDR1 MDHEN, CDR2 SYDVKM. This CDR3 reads CASSLRASYDGYTF. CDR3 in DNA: TGTGCCAGCAGTTTAAGGGCCTCCTATGACGGCTACACCTTC.

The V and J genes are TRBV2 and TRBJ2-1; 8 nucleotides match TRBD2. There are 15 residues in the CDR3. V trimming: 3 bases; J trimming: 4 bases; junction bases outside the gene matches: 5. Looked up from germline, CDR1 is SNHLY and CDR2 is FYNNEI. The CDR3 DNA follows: TGTGCCAGCAGTGAGGCGCGGGAGGCATACAATGAGCAGTTCTTC. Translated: CASSEAREAYNEQFF.

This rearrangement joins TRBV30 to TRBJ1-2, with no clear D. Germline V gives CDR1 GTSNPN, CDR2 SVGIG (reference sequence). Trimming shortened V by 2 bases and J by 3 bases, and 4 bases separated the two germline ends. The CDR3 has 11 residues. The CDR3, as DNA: TGTGCCTGGAGTATCCACTATGGCTACACCTTC. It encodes CAWSIHYGYTF.

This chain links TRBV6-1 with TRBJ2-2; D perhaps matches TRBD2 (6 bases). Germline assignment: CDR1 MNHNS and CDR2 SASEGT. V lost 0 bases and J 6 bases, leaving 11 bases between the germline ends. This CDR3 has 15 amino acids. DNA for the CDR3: TGTGCCAGCAGTGAAGCGCTCGGGGGATCCGGGGAGCTGTTTTTT. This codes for CASSEALGGSGELFF.

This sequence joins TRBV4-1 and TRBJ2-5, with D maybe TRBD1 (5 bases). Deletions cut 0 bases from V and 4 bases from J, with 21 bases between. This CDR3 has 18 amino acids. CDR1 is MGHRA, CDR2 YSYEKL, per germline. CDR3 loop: CASSQDRVVGARGETQYF. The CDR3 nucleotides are TGCGCCAGCAGCCAAGATCGAGTCGTAGGGGCCCGAGGAGAGACCCAGTACTTC.

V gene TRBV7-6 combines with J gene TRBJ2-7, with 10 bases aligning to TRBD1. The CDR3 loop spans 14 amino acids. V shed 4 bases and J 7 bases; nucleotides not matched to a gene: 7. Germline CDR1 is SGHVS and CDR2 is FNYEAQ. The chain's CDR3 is CASSSGQGLREQYF. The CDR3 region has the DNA TGTGCCAGCAGCTCGGGACAGGGGTTAAGGGAGCAGTACTTC.

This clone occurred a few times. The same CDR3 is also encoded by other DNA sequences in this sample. The CDR3 spells CASSPPGASSGNTIYF. In DNA form, the CDR3 reads TGTGCCAGCTCACCACCGGGCGCTAGCTCTGGAAACACCATATATTTT. This chain uses TRBV18 with TRBJ1-3, with D uncertain. With 0 bases removed from V and 0 bases from J, the gap between germline ends came to 9 bases. The length of the CDR3 is 16 residues. Germline values: CDR1 KGHSH, CDR2 LQKENI.

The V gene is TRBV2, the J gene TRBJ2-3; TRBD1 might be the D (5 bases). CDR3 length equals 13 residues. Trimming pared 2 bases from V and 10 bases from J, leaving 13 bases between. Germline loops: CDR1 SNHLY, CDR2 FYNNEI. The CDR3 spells CASSEQGFPPQYF. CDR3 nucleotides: TGTGCCAGCAGTGAACAGGGCTTCCCCCCGCAGTATTTT.

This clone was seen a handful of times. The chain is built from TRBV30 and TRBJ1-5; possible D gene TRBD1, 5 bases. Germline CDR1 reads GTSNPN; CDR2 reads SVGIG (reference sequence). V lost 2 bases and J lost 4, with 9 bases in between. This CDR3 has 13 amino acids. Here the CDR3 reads CAWSTQENQPQHF. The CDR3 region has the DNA TGTGCCTGGAGTACACAGGAAAATCAGCCCCAGCATTTT.